This TCR beta chain was captured by sequencing in a study of shared clonotypes between healthy human individuals. Sequenced by immunoSEQ multiplex PCR; TCRdb stores in-frame clones only, minus some. The sample contains 300,000 to 400,000 clones, 74% of which appear only once. Whole-study results and caveats: Large depth notwithstanding, sorted-subset sequencing proved incomplete by rarefaction.

Germline-derived CDR1 and CDR2 are MDHEN and SYDVKM. This CDR3 is 12 amino acids long. The V gene lost 6 bases and the J gene lost 7 bases, with 9 bases spanning the gap. As regards this clone: Its target is unknown.

The specimen sequenced was memory CD4+ T cells sorted from blood. Indicated subset: CD45RA-negative fraction. The TCR originated in a man aged 25 to 40 in good health. The chain employs TRBV28 and TRBJ1-4; D gene uncertain. The CDR3 reads CASRVPAEKLFF. CDR3 coding DNA: TGTGCCAGCAGGGTGCCGGCTGAAAAACTGTTTTTT.